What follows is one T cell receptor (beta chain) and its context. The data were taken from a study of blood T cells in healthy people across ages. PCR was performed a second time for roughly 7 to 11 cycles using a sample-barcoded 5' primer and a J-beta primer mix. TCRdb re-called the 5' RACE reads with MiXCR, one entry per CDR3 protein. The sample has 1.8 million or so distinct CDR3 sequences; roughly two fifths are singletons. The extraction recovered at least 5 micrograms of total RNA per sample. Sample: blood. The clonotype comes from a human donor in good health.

The CDR3 protein is CASSIETGSGEQYF. The CDR3 DNA follows: TGTGCCAGCAGTATAGAGACGGGCTCTGGGGAGCAGTACTTC. This sequence joins TRBV12-3 or TRBV12-4 and TRBJ2-7; D not resolved. Trimming left V 5 bases short and J 7 bases short, with 18 bases between. The CDR3 sequence is 14 residues long.